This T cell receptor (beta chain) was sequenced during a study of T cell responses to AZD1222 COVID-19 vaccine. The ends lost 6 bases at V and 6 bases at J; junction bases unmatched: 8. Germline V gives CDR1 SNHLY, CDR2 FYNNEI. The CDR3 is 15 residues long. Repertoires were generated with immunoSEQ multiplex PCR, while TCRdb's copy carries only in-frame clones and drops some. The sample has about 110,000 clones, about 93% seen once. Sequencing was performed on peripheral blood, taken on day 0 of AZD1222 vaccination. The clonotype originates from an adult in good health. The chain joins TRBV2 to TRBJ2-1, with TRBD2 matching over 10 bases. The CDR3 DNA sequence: TGTGCCAGCAGGGATAAGACTAGCGGGTTCAATGAGCAGTTCTTC. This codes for CASRDKTSGFNEQFF.